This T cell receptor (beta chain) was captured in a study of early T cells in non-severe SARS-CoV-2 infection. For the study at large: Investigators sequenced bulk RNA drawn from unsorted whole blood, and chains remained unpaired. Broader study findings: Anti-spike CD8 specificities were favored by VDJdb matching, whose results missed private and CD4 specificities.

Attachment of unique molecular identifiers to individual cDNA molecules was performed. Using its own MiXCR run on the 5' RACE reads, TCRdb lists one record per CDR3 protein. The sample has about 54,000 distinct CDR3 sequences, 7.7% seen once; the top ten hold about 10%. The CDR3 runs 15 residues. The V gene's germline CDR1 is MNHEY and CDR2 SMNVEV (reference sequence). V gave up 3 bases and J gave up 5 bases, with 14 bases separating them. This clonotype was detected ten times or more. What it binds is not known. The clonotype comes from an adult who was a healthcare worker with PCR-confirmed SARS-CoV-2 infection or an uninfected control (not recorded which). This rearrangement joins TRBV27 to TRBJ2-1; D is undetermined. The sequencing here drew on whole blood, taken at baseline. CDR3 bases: TGTGCCAGCAGTTTTGGGCAGACACCCAACAATGAGCAGTTCTTC. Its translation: CASSFGQTPNNEQFF.